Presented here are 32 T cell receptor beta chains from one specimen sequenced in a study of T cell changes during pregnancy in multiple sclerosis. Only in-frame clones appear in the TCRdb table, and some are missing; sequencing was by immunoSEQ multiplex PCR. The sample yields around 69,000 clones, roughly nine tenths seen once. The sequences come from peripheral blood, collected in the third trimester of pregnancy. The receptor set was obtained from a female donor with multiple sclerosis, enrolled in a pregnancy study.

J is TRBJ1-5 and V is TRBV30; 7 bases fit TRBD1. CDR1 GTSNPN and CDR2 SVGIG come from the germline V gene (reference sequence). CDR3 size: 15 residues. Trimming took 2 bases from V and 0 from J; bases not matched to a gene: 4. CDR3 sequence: CAWSPTGLSNQPQHF. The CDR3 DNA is TGTGCCTGGAGTCCGACAGGGCTTAGCAATCAGCCCCAGCATTTT.

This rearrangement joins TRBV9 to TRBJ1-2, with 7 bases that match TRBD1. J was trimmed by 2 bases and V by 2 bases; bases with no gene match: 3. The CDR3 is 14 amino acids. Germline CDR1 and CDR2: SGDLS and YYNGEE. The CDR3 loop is CASSVSGGNYGYTF. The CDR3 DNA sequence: TGTGCCAGCAGCGTGTCAGGGGGGAACTATGGCTACACCTTC.

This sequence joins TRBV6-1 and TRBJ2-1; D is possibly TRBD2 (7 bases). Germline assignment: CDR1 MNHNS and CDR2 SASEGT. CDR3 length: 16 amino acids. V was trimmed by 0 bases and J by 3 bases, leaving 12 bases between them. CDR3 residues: CASSEAGGVGYNEQFF. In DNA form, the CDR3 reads TGTGCCAGCAGTGAAGCAGGGGGGGTGGGCTACAATGAGCAGTTCTTC.

CDR3 loop: CASSPRYGTGELFF. CDR3 sequence (DNA): TGCGCCAGCAGCCCAAGATACGGGACCGGGGAGCTGTTTTTT. J is TRBJ2-2 and V is TRBV4-1; D is unclear. Germline CDR1 and CDR2: MGHRA and YSYEKL. V gave up 4 bases and J gave up 5 bases, with 11 bases separating them. This CDR3 region has 14 residues.

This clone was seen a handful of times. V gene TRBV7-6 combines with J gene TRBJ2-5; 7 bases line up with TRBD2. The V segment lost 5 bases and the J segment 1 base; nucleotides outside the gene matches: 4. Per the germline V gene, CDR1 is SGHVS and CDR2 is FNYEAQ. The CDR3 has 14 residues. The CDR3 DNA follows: TGTGCCAGCAGCGGGAGGGACTTCCAAGAGACCCAGTACTTC. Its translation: CASSGRDFQETQYF.

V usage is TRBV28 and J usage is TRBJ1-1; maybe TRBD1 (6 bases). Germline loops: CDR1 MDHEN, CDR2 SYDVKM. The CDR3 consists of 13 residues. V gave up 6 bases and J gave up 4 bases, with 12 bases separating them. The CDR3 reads CASRDSTTTEAFF. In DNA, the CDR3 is TGTGCCAGCAGGGACAGTACCACCACTGAAGCTTTCTTT.

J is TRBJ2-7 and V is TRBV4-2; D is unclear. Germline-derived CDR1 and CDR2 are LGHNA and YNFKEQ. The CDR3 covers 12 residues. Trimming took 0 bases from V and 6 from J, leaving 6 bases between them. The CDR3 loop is CASSQDLAEQYF. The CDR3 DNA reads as TGTGCCAGCAGCCAAGATTTGGCCGAGCAGTACTTC.

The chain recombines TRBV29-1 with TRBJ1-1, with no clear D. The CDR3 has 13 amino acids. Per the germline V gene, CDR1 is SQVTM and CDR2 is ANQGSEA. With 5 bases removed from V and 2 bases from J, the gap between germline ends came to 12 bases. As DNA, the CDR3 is TGCAGCGTTCCCGACATAGGAAACACTGAAGCTTTCTTT. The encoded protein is CSVPDIGNTEAFF.

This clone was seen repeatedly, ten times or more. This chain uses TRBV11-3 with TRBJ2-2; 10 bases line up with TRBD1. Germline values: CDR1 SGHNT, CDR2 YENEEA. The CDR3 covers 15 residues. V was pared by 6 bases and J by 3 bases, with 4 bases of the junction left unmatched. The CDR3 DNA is TGTGCCAGCAGGCCTGGACAGGGGGACACCGGGGAGCTGTTTTTT. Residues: CASRPGQGDTGELFF.

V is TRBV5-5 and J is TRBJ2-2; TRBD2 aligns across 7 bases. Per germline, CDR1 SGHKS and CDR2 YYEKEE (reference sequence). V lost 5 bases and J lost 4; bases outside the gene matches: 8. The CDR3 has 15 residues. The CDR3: CASRSLAVATGELFF. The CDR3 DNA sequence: TGTGCCAGCAGGTCCCTAGCGGTAGCCACCGGGGAGCTGTTTTTT.

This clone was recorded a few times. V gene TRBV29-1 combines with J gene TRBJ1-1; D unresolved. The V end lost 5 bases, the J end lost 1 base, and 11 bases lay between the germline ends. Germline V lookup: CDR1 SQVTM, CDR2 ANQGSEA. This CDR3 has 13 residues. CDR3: CSVSVPENTEAFF. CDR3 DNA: TGCAGCGTTTCAGTCCCAGAGAACACTGAAGCTTTCTTT.

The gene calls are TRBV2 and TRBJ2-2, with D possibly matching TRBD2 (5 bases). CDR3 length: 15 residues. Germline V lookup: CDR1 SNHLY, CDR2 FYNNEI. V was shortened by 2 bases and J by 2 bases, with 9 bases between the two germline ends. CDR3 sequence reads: CASSEWRTNTGELFF. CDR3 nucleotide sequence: TGTGCCAGCAGTGAATGGCGGACTAACACCGGGGAGCTGTTTTTT.

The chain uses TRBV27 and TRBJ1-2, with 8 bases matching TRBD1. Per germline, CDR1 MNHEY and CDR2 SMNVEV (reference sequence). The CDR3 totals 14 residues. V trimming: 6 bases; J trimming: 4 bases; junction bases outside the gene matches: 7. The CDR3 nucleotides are TGTGCCAGCAGCCAGGGGGCGCAACTCTATGGCTACACCTTC. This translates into CASSQGAQLYGYTF.

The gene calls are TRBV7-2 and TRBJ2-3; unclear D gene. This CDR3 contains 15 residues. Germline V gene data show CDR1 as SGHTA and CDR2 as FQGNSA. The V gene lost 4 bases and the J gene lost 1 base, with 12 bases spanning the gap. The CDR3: CASSSLLAGTDTQYF. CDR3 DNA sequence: TGTGCCAGCAGCTCCCTTTTGGCAGGCACAGATACGCAGTATTTT. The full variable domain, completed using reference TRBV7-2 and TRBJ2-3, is GAGVSQSPSNKVTEKGKDVELRCDPISGHTALYWYRQSLGQGLEFLIYFQGNSAPDKSGLPSDRFSAERTGGSVSTLTIQRTQQEDSAVYLCASSSLLAGTDTQYFGPGTRLTVL.

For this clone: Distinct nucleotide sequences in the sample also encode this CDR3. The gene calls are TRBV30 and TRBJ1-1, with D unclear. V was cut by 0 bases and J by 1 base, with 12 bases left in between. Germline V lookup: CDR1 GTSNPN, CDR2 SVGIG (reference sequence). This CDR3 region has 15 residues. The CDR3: CAWSVMRERNTEAFF. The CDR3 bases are TGTGCCTGGAGTGTAATGAGGGAGAGGAACACTGAAGCTTTCTTT.

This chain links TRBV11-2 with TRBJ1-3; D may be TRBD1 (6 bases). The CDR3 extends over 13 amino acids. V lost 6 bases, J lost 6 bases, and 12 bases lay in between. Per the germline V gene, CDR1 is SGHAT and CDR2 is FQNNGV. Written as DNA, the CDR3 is TGTGCCAGCAGGGAGCAGGGGTCAAACACCATATATTTT. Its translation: CASREQGSNTIYF.

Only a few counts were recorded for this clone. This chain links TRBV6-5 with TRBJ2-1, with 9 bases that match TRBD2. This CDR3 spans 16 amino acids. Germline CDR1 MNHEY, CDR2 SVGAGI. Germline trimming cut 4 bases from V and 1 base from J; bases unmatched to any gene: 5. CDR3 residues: CASSSPTSGSYNEQFF. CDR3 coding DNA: TGTGCCAGCAGTTCCCCGACTAGCGGATCCTACAATGAGCAGTTCTTC.

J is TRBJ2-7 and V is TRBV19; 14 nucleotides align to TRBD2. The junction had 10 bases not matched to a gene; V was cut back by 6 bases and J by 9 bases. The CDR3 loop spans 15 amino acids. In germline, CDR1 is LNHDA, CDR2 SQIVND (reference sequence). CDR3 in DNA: TGTGCCAGTAGAAACACGGGGACTAGCGGGAGTACGCAGTACTTC. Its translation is CASRNTGTSGSTQYF.

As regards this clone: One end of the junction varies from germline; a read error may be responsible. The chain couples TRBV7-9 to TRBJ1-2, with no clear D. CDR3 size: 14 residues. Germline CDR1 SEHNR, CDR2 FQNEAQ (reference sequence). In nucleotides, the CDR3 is TGTGCCAGCAGTTTAGATTACGGTCACTATGGCTACACCTTC. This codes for CASSLDYGHYGYTF.

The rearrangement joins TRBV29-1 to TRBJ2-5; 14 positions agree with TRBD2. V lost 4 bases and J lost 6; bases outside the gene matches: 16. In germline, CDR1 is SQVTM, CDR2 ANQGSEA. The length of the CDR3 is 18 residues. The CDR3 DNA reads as TGCAGCGTTGGGTGGGCGGGACTAGCGGGAGCCGGCTTGAAGACCCAGTACTTC. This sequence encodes CSVGWAGLAGAGLKTQYF.

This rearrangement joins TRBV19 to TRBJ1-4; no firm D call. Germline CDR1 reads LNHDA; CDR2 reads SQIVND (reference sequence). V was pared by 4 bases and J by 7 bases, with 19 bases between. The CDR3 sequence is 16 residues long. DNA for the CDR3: TGTGCCAGTAGTAGGCCGCTCGGGGAGATAGCTGAAAAACTGTTTTTT. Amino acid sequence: CASSRPLGEIAEKLFF.

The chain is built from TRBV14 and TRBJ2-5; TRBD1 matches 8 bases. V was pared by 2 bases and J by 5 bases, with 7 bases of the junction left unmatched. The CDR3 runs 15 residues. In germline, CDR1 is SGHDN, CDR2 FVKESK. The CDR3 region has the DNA TGTGCCAGCAGCCAACCTCTCCGGACAGGGGAGACCCAGTACTTC. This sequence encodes CASSQPLRTGETQYF.

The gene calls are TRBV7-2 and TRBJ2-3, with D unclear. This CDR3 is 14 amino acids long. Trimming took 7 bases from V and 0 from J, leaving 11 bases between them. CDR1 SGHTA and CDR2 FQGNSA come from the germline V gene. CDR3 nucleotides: TGTGCCAGCAACCTGGCTGCTAGCACAGATACGCAGTATTTT. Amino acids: CASNLAASTDTQYF.

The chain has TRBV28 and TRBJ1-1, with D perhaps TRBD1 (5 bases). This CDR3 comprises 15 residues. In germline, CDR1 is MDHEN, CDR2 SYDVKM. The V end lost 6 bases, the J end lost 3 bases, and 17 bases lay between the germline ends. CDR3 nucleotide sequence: TGTGCCAGCAGAAATCATGCGGGGCGGGACACTGAAGCTTTCTTT. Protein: CASRNHAGRDTEAFF.

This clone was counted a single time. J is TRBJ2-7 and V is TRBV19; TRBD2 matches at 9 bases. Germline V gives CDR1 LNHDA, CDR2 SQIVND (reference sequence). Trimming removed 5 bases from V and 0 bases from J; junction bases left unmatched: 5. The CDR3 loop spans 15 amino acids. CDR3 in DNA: TGTGCCAGTAGTCGTTATAGCGGGAGCTCCTACGAGCAGTACTTC. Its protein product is CASSRYSGSSYEQYF.

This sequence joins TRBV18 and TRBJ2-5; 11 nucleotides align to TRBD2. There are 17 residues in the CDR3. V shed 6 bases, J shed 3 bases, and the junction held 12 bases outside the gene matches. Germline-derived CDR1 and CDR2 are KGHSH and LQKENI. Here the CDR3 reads CASSPRSGTSGEETQYF. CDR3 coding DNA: TGTGCCAGCTCGCCCCGTTCCGGGACTAGCGGCGAAGAGACCCAGTACTTC.

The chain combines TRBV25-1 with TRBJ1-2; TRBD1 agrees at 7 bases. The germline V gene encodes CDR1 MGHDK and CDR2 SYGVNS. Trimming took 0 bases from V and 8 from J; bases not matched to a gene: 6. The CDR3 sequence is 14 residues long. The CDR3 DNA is TGTGCCAGCAGTGAATATCTGGCAGGGGGAGGCTACACCTTC. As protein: CASSEYLAGGGYTF.

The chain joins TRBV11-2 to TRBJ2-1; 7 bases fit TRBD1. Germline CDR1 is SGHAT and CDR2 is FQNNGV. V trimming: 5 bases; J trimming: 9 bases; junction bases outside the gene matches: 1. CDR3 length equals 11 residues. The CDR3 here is CASSTGVEQFF. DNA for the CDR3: TGTGCCAGCAGCACAGGGGTTGAGCAGTTCTTC.

CDR3: CASSNTGPTGELFF. CDR3 sequence (DNA): TGCGCCAGCAGCAACACAGGGCCCACCGGGGAGCTGTTTTTT. The V gene is TRBV5-1, the J gene TRBJ2-2, with D possibly matching TRBD1 (6 bases). This CDR3 region has 14 residues. V was trimmed by 4 bases and J by 4 bases, leaving 11 bases between them. The germline V gene has CDR1 SGHRS and CDR2 YFSETQ. The full variable domain, its missing parts supplied by reference TRBV5-1 and TRBJ2-2, is KAGVTQTPRYLIKTRGQQVTLSCSPISGHRSVSWYQQTPGQGLQFLFEYFSETQRNKGNFPGRFSGRQFSNSRSEMNVSTLELGDSALYLCASSNTGPTGELFFGEGSRLTVL.

CDR3 nucleotides: TGTGCCAGTAGTATCCTCCCCCTCACTGAAGCTTTCTTT. Protein sequence: CASSILPLTEAFF. The V and J genes are TRBV19 and TRBJ1-1; D gene ambiguous. The CDR3 contains 13 residues. Germline V gene lookup returns CDR1 LNHDA and CDR2 SQIVND (reference sequence). V lost 3 bases, J lost 4 bases, and 9 bases lay in between.

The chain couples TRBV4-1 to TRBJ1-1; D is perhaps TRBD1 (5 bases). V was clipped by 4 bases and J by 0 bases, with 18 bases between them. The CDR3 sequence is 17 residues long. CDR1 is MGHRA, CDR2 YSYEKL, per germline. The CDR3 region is CASSLTPEQGLNTEAFF. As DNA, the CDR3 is TGCGCCAGCAGCCTAACCCCCGAGCAGGGCCTGAACACTGAAGCTTTCTTT.

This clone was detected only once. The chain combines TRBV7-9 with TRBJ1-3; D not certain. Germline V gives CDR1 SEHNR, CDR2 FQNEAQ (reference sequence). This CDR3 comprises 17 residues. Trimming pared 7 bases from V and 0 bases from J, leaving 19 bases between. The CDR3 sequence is CASISLGRPRSGNTIYF. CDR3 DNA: TGTGCCAGCATCTCCCTAGGGAGGCCGCGCTCTGGAAACACCATATATTTT.